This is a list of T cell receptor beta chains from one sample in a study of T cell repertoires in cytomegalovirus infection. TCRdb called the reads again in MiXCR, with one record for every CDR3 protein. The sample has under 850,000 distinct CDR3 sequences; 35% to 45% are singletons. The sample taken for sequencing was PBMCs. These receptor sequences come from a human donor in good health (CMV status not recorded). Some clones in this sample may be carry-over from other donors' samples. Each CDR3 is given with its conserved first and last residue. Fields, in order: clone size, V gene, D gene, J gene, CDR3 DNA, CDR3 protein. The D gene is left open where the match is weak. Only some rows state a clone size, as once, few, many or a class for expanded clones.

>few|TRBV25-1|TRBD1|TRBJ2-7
TGTGCCAGCAGTCCATGGACAGGGGGGAGCGAGCAGTACTTC
CASSPWTGGSEQYF
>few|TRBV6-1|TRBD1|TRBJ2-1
TGTGCCAGCAGACGACAGGGGATCAGCAATGAGCAGTTCTTC
CASRRQGISNEQFF
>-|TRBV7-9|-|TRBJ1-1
TGTGCCGGCGACAGCATGAACACTGAAGCTTTCTTT
CAGDSMNTEAFF
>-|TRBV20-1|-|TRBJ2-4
TGCAGTGCTAGAGCTTTAGGGGCCAAAAACATTCAGTACTTC
CSARALGAKNIQYF
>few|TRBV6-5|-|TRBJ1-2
TGTGCCAGCAGTTACTCTCCGGAGGGGCGCGGTTATGGCTACACCTTC
CASSYSPEGRGYGYTF
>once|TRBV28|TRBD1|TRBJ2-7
TGTGCCAGCAGTAGGACAGGGACCGTATCAGAAGAGCAGTACTTC
CASSRTGTVSEEQYF
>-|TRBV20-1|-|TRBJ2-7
TGCAGTGCTAGACCCTCCAGCGAGCAGTACTTC
CSARPSSEQYF
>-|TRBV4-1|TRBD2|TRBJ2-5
TGCGCCAGCAGCCAAAGACTAGCGGGGGGTAGACAAGAGACCCAGTACTTC
CASSQRLAGGRQETQYF
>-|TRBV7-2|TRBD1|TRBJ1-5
TGTGCCAGCAGCTTAGTACAGGGGGCGGGCCAGCCCCAGCATTTT
CASSLVQGAGQPQHF
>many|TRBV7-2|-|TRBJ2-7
TGTGCCAGCAGCTTATCCCACCGGGGGCAGTACTTC
CASSLSHRGQYF
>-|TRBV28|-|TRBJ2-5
TGTGCCACCGCGGGGACGTACCAAGAGACCCATTACTTC
CATAGTYQETHYF
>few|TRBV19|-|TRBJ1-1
TGTGCCAGTAGTATAGATCCCCGGAATGAAGCTTTCTTT
CASSIDPRNEAFF
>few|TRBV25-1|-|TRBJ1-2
TGTGCCAGCAGTGGTTATGGGATCTATGGCTACACCTTC
CASSGYGIYGYTF
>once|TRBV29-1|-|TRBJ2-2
TGCAGCGTTGATTTAGTGAATTGGAGCACCGGGGAGCTGTTTTTT
CSVDLVNWSTGELFF
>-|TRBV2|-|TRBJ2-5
TGTGCCAGCAGTTCCGGGCGGGGACCAACGACCCAGTACTTC
CASSSGRGPTTQYF
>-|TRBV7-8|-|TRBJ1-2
TGTGCCAGCAGCTTAGGAGAGGGAGGCTATGGCTACACCTTC
CASSLGEGGYGYTF
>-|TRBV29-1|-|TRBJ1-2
TGCAGCGTCCGGGAAGCCTATGGCTACACCTTC
CSVREAYGYTF
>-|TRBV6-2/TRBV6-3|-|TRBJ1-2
TGTGCCAGCAGAAGGGACGCCCGGACTTACGATGGCTACACCTTC
CASRRDARTYDGYTF